The present TCR beta chain was sequenced within a study of STAT3 mutations in large granular lymphocyte leukemia. Study-wide findings and caveats: Every T-cell large granular lymphocyte leukemia patient had at least one immunodominant TCR beta clonotype.

The repertoire was sequenced with immunoSEQ multiplex PCR; TCRdb's copy has only in-frame clones and lacks some. This table holds several thousand clones, approximately 62% found once. This clone turned up a few times. Its antigen is unknown. Trimming removed 6 bases from V and 5 bases from J, with 7 bases in between. The germline gives CDR1 GTSNPN, CDR2 SVGIG (reference sequence). This CDR3 region has 10 residues. The chain has TRBV30 and TRBJ1-1, with D unclear. The TCR originated in a boy between 10 and 17 years old with T-cell large granular lymphocyte leukemia. Some clones in this sample may be carry-over from other donors' samples. The sequenced sample consisted of peripheral blood mononuclear cells. The CDR3 coding sequence is TGTGCCTGCAAGGGTACTGAAGCTTTCTTT. This encodes CACKGTEAFF.